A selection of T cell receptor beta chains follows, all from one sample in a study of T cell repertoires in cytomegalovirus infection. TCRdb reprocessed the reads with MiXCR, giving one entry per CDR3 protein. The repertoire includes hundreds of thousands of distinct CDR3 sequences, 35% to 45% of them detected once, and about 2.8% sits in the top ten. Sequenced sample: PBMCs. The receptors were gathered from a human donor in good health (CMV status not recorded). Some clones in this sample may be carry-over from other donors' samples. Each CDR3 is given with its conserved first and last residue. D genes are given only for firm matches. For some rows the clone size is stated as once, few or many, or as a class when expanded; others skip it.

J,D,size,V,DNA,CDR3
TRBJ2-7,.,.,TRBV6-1,TGTGCCAGCAGTTACACTCCCCACAACTACGAGCAGTACTTC,CASSYTPHNYEQYF
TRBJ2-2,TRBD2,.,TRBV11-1,TGTGCCAGCATCCCCCGGGGGGGACCTAACACCGGGGAGCTGTTTTTT,CASIPRGGPNTGELFF
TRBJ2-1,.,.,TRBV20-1,TGCAGTGCTAGACACTTCGGGACGGGGGGCCAAGGGATTGCGCAGTTCTTC,CSARHFGTGGQGIAQFF
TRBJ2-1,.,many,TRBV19,TGTGCCAGTAGTATAGCGGCTTCCTACAATGAGCAGTTCTTC,CASSIAASYNEQFF
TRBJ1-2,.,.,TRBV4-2,TGTGCCAGCAGCCAGACCCTACAGGGAGATGGCTACACCTTC,CASSQTLQGDGYTF
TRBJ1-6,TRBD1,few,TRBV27,TGTGCCAGCACCTCCCGGGACAGGGCTTATTCACCCCTCCACTTT,CASTSRDRAYSPLHF
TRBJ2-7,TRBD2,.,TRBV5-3,TGTGCCAGCAGCTTGGATAGCGGGAGTTACTACGAGCAGTACTTC,CASSLDSGSYYEQYF
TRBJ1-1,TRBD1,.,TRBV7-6,TGTGCCAGCAGGCGACAGGGGGGGACCACTGAAGCTTTCTTT,CASRRQGGTTEAFF
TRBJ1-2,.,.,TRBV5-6,TGTGCCAGCAGCTTGCTGGGACTGGGAGATGGCTACACCTTC,CASSLLGLGDGYTF
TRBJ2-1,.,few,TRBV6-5,TGTGCCAGCAGTTACCCCGGGCCTCACAATGAGCAGTTCTTC,CASSYPGPHNEQFF
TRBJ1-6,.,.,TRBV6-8,TGTGCCAGCAGTTACGCCGGGCTGGCCTCCTCTAATTCACCCCTCCACTTT,CASSYAGLASSNSPLHF
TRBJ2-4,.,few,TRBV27,TGTGCCAGCAGTGGAGGCAGGGTTTCCGTATTAGCCAAAAACATTCAGTACTTC,CASSGGRVSVLAKNIQYF
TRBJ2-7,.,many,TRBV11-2,TGTGCCAGCAGCTTAGATCCAGCTCTCTACGAGCAGTACTTC,CASSLDPALYEQYF
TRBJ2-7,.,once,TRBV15,TGTGCCACCAGCAGAGATCTCGACGCAGCCTACGAGCAGTACTTC,CATSRDLDAAYEQYF
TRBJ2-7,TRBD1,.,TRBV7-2,TGTGCCAGCAGCTCACAGGGGTTTGGGTTTCTCGAGCAGTACTTC,CASSSQGFGFLEQYF
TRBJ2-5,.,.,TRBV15,TGTGCCACCAGCAGAATATTAGCGGAAGAGACCCAGTACTTC,CATSRILAEETQYF
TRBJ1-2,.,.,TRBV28,TGTGCCAGCAGTTTAGAGGCCGGGCGGGTCTATGGCTACACCTTC,CASSLEAGRVYGYTF
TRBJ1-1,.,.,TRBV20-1,TGCAGTGCTAGATTTGACTTCAGGCGAAGCAGACCTGAAGCTTTCTTT,CSARFDFRRSRPEAFF
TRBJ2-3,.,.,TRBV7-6,TGTGCCAGCAGCTTAGGATTAACCCTTGGTGGAAGCACAGATACGCAGTATTTT,CASSLGLTLGGSTDTQYF
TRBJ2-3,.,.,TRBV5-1,TGCGCCAGCAGCTTGGAGGGACTTGGGGCTGCAGATACGCAGTATTTT,CASSLEGLGAADTQYF
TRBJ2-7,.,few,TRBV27,TGTGCCAGCAGTTTACAAGGGGTTCGGTACGAGCAGTACTTC,CASSLQGVRYEQYF
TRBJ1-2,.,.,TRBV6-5,TGTGCCAGCTTCCGAATACAGGGCCGCTACACCTTC,CASFRIQGRYTF
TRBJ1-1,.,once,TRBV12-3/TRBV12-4,TGTGCCAGCAGACCCACAGGGAGGGAGAACACTGAAGCTTTCTTT,CASRPTGRENTEAFF
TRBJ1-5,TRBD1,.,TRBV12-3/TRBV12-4,TGTGCCAGCACCCTAGACAGGGGCGGTCAGCCCCAGCATTTT,CASTLDRGGQPQHF
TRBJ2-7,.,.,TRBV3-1,TGTGCCAGCAGCTACGGCTCCGGGGGCTACGAGCAGTACTTC,CASSYGSGGYEQYF
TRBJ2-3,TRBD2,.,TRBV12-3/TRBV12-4,TGTGCCAGCAGTCCTCTAGCGGGAGTACGGTTAAGGTGGGATACGCAGTATTTT,CASSPLAGVRLRWDTQYF
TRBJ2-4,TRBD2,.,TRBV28,TGTGCCAGCAGACCCTCGGGACTAGCGGGAGCCAAAAACATTCAGTACTTC,CASRPSGLAGAKNIQYF
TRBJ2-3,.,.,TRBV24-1,TGTGCCACCAGTGTACCGAACACAGATACGCAGTATTTT,CATSVPNTDTQYF
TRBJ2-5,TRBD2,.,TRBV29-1,TGCAGCGTTGTACCTGGGAGCGGGGGGGAGACCCAGTACTTC,CSVVPGSGGETQYF
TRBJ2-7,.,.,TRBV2,TGTGCCAGCGGCACCCGGGCAGGGTCCCCCCAAGAGCAGTACTTC,CASGTRAGSPQEQYF
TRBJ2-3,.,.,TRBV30,TGTGCCTGGGTTCTAAACGGGGGAACAGATACGCAGTATTTT,CAWVLNGGTDTQYF
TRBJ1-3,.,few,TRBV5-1,TGCGCCAGCAGCACCGGGGGACGCAGCTCTGGAAACACCATATATTTT,CASSTGGRSSGNTIYF
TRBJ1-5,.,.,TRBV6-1,TGTGCCAGCAGTGAAGCGCTTTGGAATCAGCCCCAGCCTTTT,CASSEALWNQPQPF
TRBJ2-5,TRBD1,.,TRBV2,TGTGCCAGCAGTGGGCCGGGACAGGGGGAAGAGACCCAGTACTTC,CASSGPGQGEETQYF
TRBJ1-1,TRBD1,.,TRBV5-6,TGTGCCAGCAGCTTGGACAGGGGGGCGCACGCTGAAGCTTTCTTT,CASSLDRGAHAEAFF
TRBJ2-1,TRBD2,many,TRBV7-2,TGTGCCAGCAGCCCAGCGGGAGGGGGGAGCTATGAGCAGTTCTTC,CASSPAGGGSYEQFF
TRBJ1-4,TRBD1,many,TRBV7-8,TGTGCCAGCAACGAGGGGGGACAGGGATATGAAAAACTGTTTTTT,CASNEGGQGYEKLFF
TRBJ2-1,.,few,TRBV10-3,TGTGCCATCAGTCAAGGGAGATGGGAGTTCAATGAGCAGTTCTTC,CAISQGRWEFNEQFF
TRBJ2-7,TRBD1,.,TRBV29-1,TGCAGCGGCGTCGGACAGGGGGCGAACGAGCAGTACTTC,CSGVGQGANEQYF
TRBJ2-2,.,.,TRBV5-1,TGCGCCAGCAGCTTGGCTGCTCTTATTAACACCGGGGAGCTGTTTTTT,CASSLAALINTGELFF
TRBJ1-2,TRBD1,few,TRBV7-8,TGTGCCAGCAGCTCGTTAGACAGGGTCGGCTACACCTTC,CASSSLDRVGYTF
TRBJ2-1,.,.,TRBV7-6,TGTGCCAGCAGGCGGACGGTTAGCTCCTACAATGAGCAGTTCTTC,CASRRTVSSYNEQFF
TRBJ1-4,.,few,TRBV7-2,TGTGCCAGCAGCACAAGGCCCCCGTCTAATGAAAAACTGTTTTTT,CASSTRPPSNEKLFF
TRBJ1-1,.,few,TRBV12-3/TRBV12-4,TGTGCCAGCAAATGGGACACTGAAGCTTTCTTT,CASKWDTEAFF
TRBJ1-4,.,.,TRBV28,TGTGCCAGCAGTTTGATAAGGAGGCCAAAACTGTTTTTT,CASSLIRRPKLFF
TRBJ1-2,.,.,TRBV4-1,TGCGCCAGCAGCCAAGCCGAATACAGGGAGAGGTGGGAGAGTAACTATGGCTACACCTTC,CASSQAEYRERWESNYGYTF
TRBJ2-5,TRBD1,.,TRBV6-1,TGTGCCAGCAGTGGCGTCCGAGGACAGGGGTTTTCAGAGACCCAGTACTTC,CASSGVRGQGFSETQYF
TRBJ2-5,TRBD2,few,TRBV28,TGTGCCAGTCATAACCCGGGACTAGCAGGCCAAGAGACCCAGTACTTC,CASHNPGLAGQETQYF
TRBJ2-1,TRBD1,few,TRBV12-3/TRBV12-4,TGTGCCAGCAAAGCAAAAGGGGGCTGGGGCGATGAGCAGTTCTTC,CASKAKGGWGDEQFF
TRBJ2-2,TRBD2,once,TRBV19,TGTGCCAGTAGATCTAGCGGGAACACCGGGGAGCTGTTGTTT,CASRSSGNTGELLF
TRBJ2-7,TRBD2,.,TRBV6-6,TGTGCCAGCAGTCAGCGGGGAGCCTACGAGCAGTACTTC,CASSQRGAYEQYF
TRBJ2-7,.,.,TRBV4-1,TGCGCCAGCAGCCAATTGGAAGGGAGTATCGAGCAGTACTTC,CASSQLEGSIEQYF
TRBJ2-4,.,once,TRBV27,TGTGCCAGCAGTTTCTCCGGGGTTCCCAAAAACATTCAGTACTTC,CASSFSGVPKNIQYF
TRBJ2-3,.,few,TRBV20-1,TGCAGTGCTCGACGACAAAGCGTCACAGATACGCAGTATTTT,CSARRQSVTDTQYF
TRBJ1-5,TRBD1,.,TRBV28,TGTGCCAGCAGGACGACAGGGTCGGGGAACAATCAGCCCCAGCATTTT,CASRTTGSGNNQPQHF